This TCR beta chain derives from a study of T cells in Graves' hyperthyroidism and ophthalmopathy. Whole-study results and caveats: Blood samples included most of the expanded thyroid clonotypes exceeding 0.001.

In this sample, this clonotype turned up many times. The antigen is not known. Uncontrolled infections, other autoimmune diseases, pregnancy or lactation led to exclusion of patients. Thyroid ultrasound and orbital computed tomography, with clinical symptoms and serum thyroxine and TRAb, informed diagnoses. Fresh peripheral blood, 7.5 to 10 ml, was the source of the PBMCs. Trimming left V 0 bases short and J 4 bases short, with 6 bases between. The germline V gene encodes CDR1 SGHNT and CDR2 YENEEA. CDR3 length: 13 residues. Researchers amplified the TCR beta CDR3 regions from RNA transcripts. First-round RT-PCR targeting the TCR CDR3 was performed with the HTBI primer set. One entry per CDR3 protein, called by TCRdb with MiXCR from the multiplex PCR reads. The data contain around 350,000 distinct CDR3 sequences, roughly a sixth of them singletons.

The chain combines TRBV11-3 with TRBJ1-1, with unresolved D. The sequence was obtained from a woman aged 25 to 39 with Graves' hyperthyroidism that later progressed to Graves' ophthalmopathy. The sample taken for sequencing was blood. The CDR3 protein is CASSLEERTEAFF. The CDR3 region has the DNA TGTGCCAGCAGCTTAGAGGAGCGCACTGAAGCTTTCTTT.